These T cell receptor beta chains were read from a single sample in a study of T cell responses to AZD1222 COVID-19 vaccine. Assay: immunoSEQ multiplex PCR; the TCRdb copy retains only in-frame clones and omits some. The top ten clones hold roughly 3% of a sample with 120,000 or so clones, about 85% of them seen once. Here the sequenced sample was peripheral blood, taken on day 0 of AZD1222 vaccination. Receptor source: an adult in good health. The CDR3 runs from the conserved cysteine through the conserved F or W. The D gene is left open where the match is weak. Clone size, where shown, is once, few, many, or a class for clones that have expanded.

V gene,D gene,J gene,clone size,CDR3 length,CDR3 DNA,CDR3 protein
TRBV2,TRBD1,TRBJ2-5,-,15,TGTGCCAGCGTAGTGGGATTAGGGGGCGCGGAGACCCAGTACTTC,CASVVGLGGAETQYF
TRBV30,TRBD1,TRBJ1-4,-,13,TGTGCCTTACGGACAGGGAAGGATGAAAAACTGTTTTTT,CALRTGKDEKLFF
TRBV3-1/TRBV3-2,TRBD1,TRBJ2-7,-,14,TGTGCCAGCAGCTCCGGGACAGGGAGAGACGAGCAGTACTTC,CASSSGTGRDEQYF
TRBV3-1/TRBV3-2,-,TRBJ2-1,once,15,TGTGCCAGCAGCCCTCCAGGGACTCCTCACAATGAGCAGTTCTTC,CASSPPGTPHNEQFF
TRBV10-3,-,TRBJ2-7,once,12,TGTGCCATCAGTGACTACTCCTACGAGCAGTACTTC,CAISDYSYEQYF
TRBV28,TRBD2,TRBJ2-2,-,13,TGTGCCGGCGGGAGGGAAGACACCGGGGAGCTGTTTTTT,CAGGREDTGELFF
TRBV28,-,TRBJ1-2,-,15,TGTGCCAGCAGTTTAGGGCGCCGTGGGGGCTATGGCTACACCTTC,CASSLGRRGGYGYTF
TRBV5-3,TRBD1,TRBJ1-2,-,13,TGTGCCACAAAGGACAGGGTTCCTCCGGGCTACACCTTC,CATKDRVPPGYTF
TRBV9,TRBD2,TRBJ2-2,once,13,TGTGCCAGCAGCGTAAGCGGGATCGGGGAGCTGTTTTTT,CASSVSGIGELFF
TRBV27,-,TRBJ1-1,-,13,TGTGCCAGCGGTAACAGGGTTGACGCTGAAGCTTTCTTT,CASGNRVDAEAFF
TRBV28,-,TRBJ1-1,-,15,TGTGCCAGCAGTTTATTTGCGGAGTCAAGCGGTGAAGCTTTCTTT,CASSLFAESSGEAFF
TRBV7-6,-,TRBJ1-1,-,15,TGTGCCAGCAGCTTAGCGAACAGCATGAACACTGAAGCTTTCTTT,CASSLANSMNTEAFF
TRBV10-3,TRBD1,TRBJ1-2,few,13,TGTGCCGTTTCAGGGACAGAAAACTATGGCTACACCTTC,CAVSGTENYGYTF
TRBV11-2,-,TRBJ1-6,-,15,TGTGCCAGCAGCCCGAGTACTCTAAATAATTCACCCCTCCACTTT,CASSPSTLNNSPLHF
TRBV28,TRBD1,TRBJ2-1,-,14,TGTGCCAGCACCCTCGGACAGGGGGCGAGTGAGCAGTTCTTC,CASTLGQGASEQFF
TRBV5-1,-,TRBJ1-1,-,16,TGCGCCAGCAGCTTGGTGGGGGGCGTAGGAGGGACTGAAGCTTTCTTT,CASSLVGGVGGTEAFF
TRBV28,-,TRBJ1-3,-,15,TGTGCCAGCAGGTTCGAAGGGGGTCGTGGAAACACCATATATTTT,CASRFEGGRGNTIYF
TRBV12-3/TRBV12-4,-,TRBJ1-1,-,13,TGTGCCAGCAGTTTAGGACAGCCACGGGAAGCTTTCTTT,CASSLGQPREAFF
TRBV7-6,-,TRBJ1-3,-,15,TGTGCCAGCAGCTTAGGTCCGGGTACGGGAAACACCATATATTTT,CASSLGPGTGNTIYF
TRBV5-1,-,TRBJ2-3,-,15,TGCGCCAGCAGCCGCCGGCCAGGGATTTCAGATACGCAGTATTTT,CASSRRPGISDTQYF
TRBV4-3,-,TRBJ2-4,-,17,TGCGCCAGCAGCCAAGATACGGGGGACGTGTCCAAAAACATTCAGTACTTC,CASSQDTGDVSKNIQYF
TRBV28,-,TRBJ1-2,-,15,TGTGCCAGCAGTTTATCCACCGGACAGCACTATGGCTACACCTTC,CASSLSTGQHYGYTF
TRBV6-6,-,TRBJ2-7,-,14,TGTGCCAGCAGTTACTCGGGTGTCTCCTACGAGCAGTACTTC,CASSYSGVSYEQYF
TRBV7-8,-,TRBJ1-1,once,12,TGTGCCAGCAGCCGAGAACGGTCTGAAGCTTTCTTT,CASSRERSEAFF
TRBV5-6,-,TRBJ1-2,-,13,TGTGCCAGCAGCAACTCAGGGGTTTATGGCTACACCTTC,CASSNSGVYGYTF
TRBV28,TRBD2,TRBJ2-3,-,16,TGTGCCAGCAGTCCCCCGACTAGCGGCTACACAGATACGCAGTATTTT,CASSPPTSGYTDTQYF
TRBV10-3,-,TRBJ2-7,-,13,TGTGCCATCAGAGAAGCGGCTTTCTACGAGCAGTACTTC,CAIREAAFYEQYF
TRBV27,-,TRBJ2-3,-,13,TGTGCCAGCAGTTTCGGGGGCGGAGATACGCAGTATTTT,CASSFGGGDTQYF
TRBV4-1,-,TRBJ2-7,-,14,TGCGCCAGCAGCCGCGGGACAGTGGCCTACGAGCAGTACTTC,CASSRGTVAYEQYF
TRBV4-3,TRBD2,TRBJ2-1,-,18,TGCGCCAGCAGCCAAGATTCCCTCGGCGGGGGGGAATTAGGGGAGCAGTTCTTC,CASSQDSLGGGELGEQFF
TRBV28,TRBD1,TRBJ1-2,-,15,TGTGCCAGCCGAGTTCCGGGGACAGGTTCTTATGGCTACACCTTC,CASRVPGTGSYGYTF
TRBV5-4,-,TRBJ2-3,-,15,TGTGCCAGCAGCTTGAACAGTCTCGGAGGAGATACGCAGTATTTT,CASSLNSLGGDTQYF
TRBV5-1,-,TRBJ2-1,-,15,TGCGCCAGCAGCTTGAATTCAGGGTTAGGGTATGAGCAGTTCTTC,CASSLNSGLGYEQFF
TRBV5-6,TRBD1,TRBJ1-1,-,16,TGTGCCAGCAGCTTGTCTCCGGGACAGGGGAGCACTGAAGCTTTCTTT,CASSLSPGQGSTEAFF
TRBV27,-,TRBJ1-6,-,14,TGTGCCACCGCGGCGGGATACGATAATTCACCCCTCCACTTT,CATAAGYDNSPLHF
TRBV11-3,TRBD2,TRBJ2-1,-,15,TGTGCCAGCAGCTCGGGACTAGCGACATGGAATGAGCAGTTCTTC,CASSSGLATWNEQFF
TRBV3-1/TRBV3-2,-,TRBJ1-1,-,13,TGTGCCAGCAGCCACCGAAACGAGGGGGAAGCTTTCTTT,CASSHRNEGEAFF
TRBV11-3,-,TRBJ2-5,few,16,TGTGCCAGCAGCTCTGGATTTACAGGGCCCACGGGGACCCAGTACTTC,CASSSGFTGPTGTQYF
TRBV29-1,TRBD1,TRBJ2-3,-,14,TGCAGCGCCTTAAGAGGACAGGGCGCAGATACGCAGTATTTT,CSALRGQGADTQYF
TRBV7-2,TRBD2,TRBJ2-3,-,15,TGTGCCAGCAGCTGGCAAGCGGGAGGGACAGATACGCAGTATTTT,CASSWQAGGTDTQYF
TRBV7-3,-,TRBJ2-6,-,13,TGTGCCACAAGCAACTCTGGGGCCAACGTCCTGACTTTC,CATSNSGANVLTF
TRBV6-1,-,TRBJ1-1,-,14,TGTGCCAGCAGTGAGTCAGTTTCCGGGACAGAAGCTTTCTTT,CASSESVSGTEAFF
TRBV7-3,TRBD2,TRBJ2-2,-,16,TGTGCCAGCAGCTCCGGACTAGCGGGAGTCACCGGGGAGCTGTTTTTT,CASSSGLAGVTGELFF
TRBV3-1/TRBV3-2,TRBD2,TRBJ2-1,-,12,TGTGCCAGCAACCAGGGGCCGGGAGGGATGTTCTTC,CASNQGPGGMFF
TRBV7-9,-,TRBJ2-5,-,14,TGTGCCAGCAGCTTCGGGACCCCTAGTGGGACCCAGTACTTC,CASSFGTPSGTQYF
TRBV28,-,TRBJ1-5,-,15,TGTGCCAGCAGAACTGAGAGGACTCCCCATCAGCCCCAGCATTTT,CASRTERTPHQPQHF
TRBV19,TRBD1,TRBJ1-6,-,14,TGTGCCAGTAGCAGGGGGTACTATAATTCACCCCTCCACTTT,CASSRGYYNSPLHF
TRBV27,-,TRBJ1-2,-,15,TGTGCCAGCAGGGAAACAGGGCTCGCATCCTATGGCTACACCTTC,CASRETGLASYGYTF
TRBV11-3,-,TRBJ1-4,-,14,TGTGCCAGCAGCTTGACAGGCGCGGGTGAAAAACTGTTTTTT,CASSLTGAGEKLFF
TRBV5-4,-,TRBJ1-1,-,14,TGTGCCAGCAGCTCCTTAACCGGGAACACTGAAGCTTTCTTT,CASSSLTGNTEAFF
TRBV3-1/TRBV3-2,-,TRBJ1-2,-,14,TGTGCCAGCAGCCAAGTGTCGGTGAACTATGGCTACACCTTC,CASSQVSVNYGYTF
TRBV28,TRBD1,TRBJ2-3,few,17,TGTGCCAGCAGCCCTCAGGGGACAGGGGGCCGCACAGATACGCAGTATTTT,CASSPQGTGGRTDTQYF
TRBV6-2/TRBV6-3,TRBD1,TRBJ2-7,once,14,TGTGCCAGCAGTTGGGACAGGGGTCGCAACGAGCAGTACTTC,CASSWDRGRNEQYF